This T cell receptor (beta chain) was sequenced in a study of regulatory T cells in long-lasting Graves disease. Study overall: The definition of persistent Graves' disease was over 5 years of antithyroid drugs with positive TSH receptor antibodies.

Arm-PCR of CDR3 regions with iRepertoire HTBI primers generated TCR beta libraries. Via MiXCR, TCRdb re-called the multiplex PCR reads, giving one row per CDR3 protein. This table has 700,000 or so distinct CDR3 sequences, around 30% appearing once. As to time point: persistent/refractory GD, antithyroid drugs over 5 years with positive TRAb. The TCR library was made from RNA extracted from PBMCs. Study-level points and caveats: TRBV28 was favored in persistent disease, as were TRBJ1-2 and TRBJ2-5. Having few samples may have compromised the accuracy. Persistent Graves' patients possessed reduced TCR diversity relative to recently diagnosed ones.

Only a few counts were recorded for this clonotype. Its antigen is not known. With V trimmed by 3 bases and J by 11 bases, 9 bases remained unmatched. This CDR3 comprises 13 residues. Sequenced material: peripheral blood mononuclear cells (PBMCs), taken when the disease was refractory, from a patient treated with antithyroid drugs. The V and J genes are TRBV12-3 or TRBV12-4 and TRBJ2-7; 8 nucleotides match TRBD2. The clonotype originates from a female donor with Graves disease. As DNA, the CDR3 is TGTGCCAGCAGTTTGAAGGCGGGGGGAAATGAGTACTTC. It translates to CASSLKAGGNEYF.